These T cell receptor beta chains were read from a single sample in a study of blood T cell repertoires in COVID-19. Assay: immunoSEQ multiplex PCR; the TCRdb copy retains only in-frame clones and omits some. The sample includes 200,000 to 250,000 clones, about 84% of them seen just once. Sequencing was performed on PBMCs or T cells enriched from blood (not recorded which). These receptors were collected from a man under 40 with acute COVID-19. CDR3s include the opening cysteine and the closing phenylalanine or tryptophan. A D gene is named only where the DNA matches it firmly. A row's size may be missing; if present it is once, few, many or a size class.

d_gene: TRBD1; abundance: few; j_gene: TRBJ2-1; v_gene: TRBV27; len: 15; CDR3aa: CASSFGTGGKNEQFF; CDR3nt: TGTGCCAGCAGTTTCGGGACAGGGGGCAAGAATGAGCAGTTCTTC
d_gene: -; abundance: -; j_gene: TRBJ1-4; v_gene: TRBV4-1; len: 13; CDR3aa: CASSQGLWEKLFF; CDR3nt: TGCGCCAGCAGCCAAGGGCTGTGGGAAAAACTGTTTTTT
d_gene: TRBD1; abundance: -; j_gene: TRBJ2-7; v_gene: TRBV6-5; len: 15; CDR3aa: CASSYGQGGAYEQYF; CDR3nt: TGTGCCAGCAGTTACGGACAGGGGGGAGCCTACGAGCAGTACTTC
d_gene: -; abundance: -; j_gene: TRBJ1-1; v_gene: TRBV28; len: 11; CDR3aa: CASRLGGEAFF; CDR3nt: TGTGCCAGCAGACTTGGAGGGGAAGCTTTCTTT
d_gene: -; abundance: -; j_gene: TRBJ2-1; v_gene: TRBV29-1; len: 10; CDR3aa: CSVGSVEQFF; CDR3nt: TGCAGCGTTGGTTCGGTTGAGCAGTTCTTC
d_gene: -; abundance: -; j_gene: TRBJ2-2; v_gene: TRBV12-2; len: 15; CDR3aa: CASRLGGANTGELFF; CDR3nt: TGTGCAAGTCGCTTAGGGGGGGCGAACACCGGGGAGCTGTTTTTT
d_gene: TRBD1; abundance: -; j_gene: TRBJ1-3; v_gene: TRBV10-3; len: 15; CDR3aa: CAITPGQVSGNTIYF; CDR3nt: TGTGCCATCACTCCGGGACAGGTCTCTGGAAACACCATATATTTT
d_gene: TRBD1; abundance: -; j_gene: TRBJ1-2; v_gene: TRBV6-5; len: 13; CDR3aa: CASSLTGGYGYTF; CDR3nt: TGTGCCAGCAGTTTGACAGGGGGCTATGGCTACACCTTC
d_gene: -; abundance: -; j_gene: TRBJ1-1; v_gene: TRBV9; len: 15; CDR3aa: CASSLGTLGNTEAFF; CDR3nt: TGTGCCAGCAGCCTAGGGACACTGGGGAACACTGAAGCTTTCTTT
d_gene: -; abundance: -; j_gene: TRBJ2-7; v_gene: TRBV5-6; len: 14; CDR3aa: CASSLSKTFYEQYF; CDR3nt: TGTGCCAGCAGCTTGTCGAAGACTTTCTACGAGCAGTACTTC
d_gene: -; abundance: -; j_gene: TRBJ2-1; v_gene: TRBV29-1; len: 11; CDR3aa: CSVRTYNEQFF; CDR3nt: TGCAGCGTCCGAACTTACAATGAGCAGTTCTTC
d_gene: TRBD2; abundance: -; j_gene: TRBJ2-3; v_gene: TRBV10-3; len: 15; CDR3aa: CAISERAGGTDTQYF; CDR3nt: TGTGCCATCAGTGAGAGGGCGGGGGGAACAGATACGCAGTATTTT
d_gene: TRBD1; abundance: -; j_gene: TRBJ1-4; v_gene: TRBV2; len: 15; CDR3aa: CASRPDRAPNEKLFF; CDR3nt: TGTGCCAGCAGACCTGACAGGGCCCCTAATGAAAAACTGTTTTTT
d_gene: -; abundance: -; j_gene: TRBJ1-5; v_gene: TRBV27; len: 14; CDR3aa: CASRVGVSNQPQHF; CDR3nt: TGTGCCAGCAGAGTGGGCGTTAGCAATCAGCCCCAGCATTTT
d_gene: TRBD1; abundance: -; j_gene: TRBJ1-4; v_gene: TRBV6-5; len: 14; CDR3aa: CASRTGTGEGKLFF; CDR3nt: TGTGCCAGCAGGACCGGGACAGGGGAGGGAAAACTGTTTTTT
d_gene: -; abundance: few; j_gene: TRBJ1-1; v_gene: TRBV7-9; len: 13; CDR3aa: CASRQTGETEAFF; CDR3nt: TGTGCCAGCAGACAAACCGGGGAGACTGAAGCTTTCTTT
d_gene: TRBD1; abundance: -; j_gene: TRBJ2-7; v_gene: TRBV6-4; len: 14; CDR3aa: CASIDRGPRYEQYF; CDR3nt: TGTGCCAGCATCGACAGGGGGCCCCGCTACGAGCAGTACTTC
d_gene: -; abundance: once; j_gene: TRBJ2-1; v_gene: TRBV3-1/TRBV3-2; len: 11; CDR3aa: CASSVGREQFF; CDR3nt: TGTGCCAGCAGCGTTGGCAGAGAGCAGTTCTTC